Below are 18 T cell receptor beta chains sequenced from a single sample in a study of blood T cell repertoires in COVID-19. Some clones are missing from TCRdb's copy, which holds only in-frame ones; the method was immunoSEQ multiplex PCR. The table has around 130,000 clones, approximately 85% seen once. The sample was peripheral blood. Receptors were obtained from a human donor in a cohort sampled during active COVID-19.

This clone was recorded once. J is TRBJ2-1 and V is TRBV7-2; 9 positions match TRBD2. Germline CDR1 and CDR2: SGHTA and FQGNSA. V was pared by 4 bases and J by 12 bases, with 7 bases of the junction left unmatched. CDR3 length equals 13 residues. In DNA, the CDR3 is TGTGCCAGCAGCTCCCCTGCTAGCGGGACGCAGTTCTTC. Protein product: CASSSPASGTQFF. The full variable domain, its missing parts supplied by reference TRBV7-2 and TRBJ2-1, is GAGVSQSPSNKVTEKGKDVELRCDPISGHTALYWYRQSLGQGLEFLIYFQGNSAPDKSGLPSDRFSAERTGGSVSTLTIQRTQQEDSAVYLCASSSPASGTQFFGPGTRLTVL.

The V and J genes are TRBV2 and TRBJ2-2, with TRBD2 matching over 10 bases. The CDR3 is 17 amino acids. The ends lost 4 bases at V and 6 bases at J; junction bases unmatched: 11. Germline values: CDR1 SNHLY, CDR2 FYNNEI. The CDR3: CASSGWTSGSGPGELFF. In DNA, the CDR3 is TGTGCCAGCAGTGGGTGGACTAGCGGCAGTGGGCCCGGGGAGCTGTTTTTT.

J is TRBJ1-2 and V is TRBV6-1, with D possibly TRBD1 on 6 matching bases. Germline CDR1 and CDR2: MNHNS and SASEGT. Trimming took off 4 bases at V and 5 bases at J, with 14 bases between the two ends. The CDR3 length is 14 residues. The CDR3 loop is CASSVAGALYGYTF. Written as DNA, the CDR3 is TGTGCCAGCAGTGTAGCGGGGGCCTTATATGGCTACACCTTC.

This rearrangement joins TRBV6-5 to TRBJ2-7; D might be TRBD2 (6 bases). Per germline, CDR1 MNHEY and CDR2 SVGAGI. V shed 2 bases and J shed 6 bases, with 14 bases lying between them. The CDR3 extends over 14 amino acids. The CDR3 nucleotides read TGTGCCAGCAGTTACGGGAGGATGCGACGCGAGCAGTACTTC. The encoded protein is CASSYGRMRREQYF.

The CDR3 DNA reads TGTGCCAGCAGCGTAGGAGGGCGATCCACGCAAGAGACCCAGTACTTC. Translated, it gives CASSVGGRSTQETQYF. The chain couples TRBV9 to TRBJ2-5, with D possibly matching TRBD2 (5 bases). The length of the CDR3 is 16 residues. Trimming left V 0 bases short and J 2 bases short, with 14 bases between. CDR1 and CDR2 (germline): SGDLS, YYNGEE.

J is TRBJ1-5 and V is TRBV7-2, with 9 bases that match TRBD1. The V segment lost 4 bases and the J segment 6 bases; nucleotides outside the gene matches: 1. The CDR3 sequence is 13 residues long. The germline CDR1 and CDR2 sequences are SGHTA and FQGNSA. DNA for the CDR3: TGTGCCAGCAGCTCGACAGGGGGTCAGCCCCAGCATTTT. Protein sequence: CASSSTGGQPQHF.

The CDR3 nucleotides read TGCGCCAGCAGTTCCCAGGCTAGCGGGGGGAGGGATGAGCAGTTCTTC. Translating gives CASSSQASGGRDEQFF. The chain joins TRBV5-1 to TRBJ2-1; 11 nucleotides agree with TRBD2. Trimming took 5 bases from V and 8 from J; bases not matched to a gene: 12. The CDR3 is made up of 16 amino acids. Per germline, CDR1 SGHRS and CDR2 YFSETQ.

The V and J genes are TRBV30 and TRBJ2-7; 8 bases line up with TRBD2. Germline CDR1 and CDR2: GTSNPN and SVGIG (reference sequence). The CDR3 loop spans 12 amino acids. J lost 6 bases, V lost 2 bases, and 3 bases had no gene match. DNA for the CDR3: TGTGCCTGGAGTTCCGGGAGGGGCGAGCAGTACGTC. Translated: CAWSSGRGEQYV.

The rearrangement joins TRBV21-1 to TRBJ1-4; TRBD1 is the table's D call, not checked against the DNA. TRBV21-1 represents a pseudogene. This CDR3 has 18 amino acids. The CDR3 loop reads CASSKHLPGQGTNEKLFF. For the CDR3, the DNA is TGTGCCAGCAGCAAACACCTTCCGGGACAGGGTACTAATGAAAAACTGTTTTTT.

The gene calls are TRBV27 and TRBJ2-7; no clear D gene. Germline V gene lookup returns CDR1 MNHEY and CDR2 SMNVEV (reference sequence). CDR3 length: 15 residues. Trimming took 2 bases from V and 2 from J, leaving 13 bases between them. The DNA for the CDR3 is TGTGCCAGCAGTTTACATGAGGTCCTAACCTACGAGCAGTACGTC. This encodes CASSLHEVLTYEQYV.

The CDR3 DNA reads TGTGCCAGCAGCGGCGGGGATGAGCAGTTCTTC. The encoded protein is CASSGGDEQFF. This chain links TRBV9 with TRBJ2-1; the D gene is possibly TRBD2 (6 bases). The CDR3 has 11 amino acids. Germline CDR1 is SGDLS and CDR2 is YYNGEE. V lost 3 bases to trimming and J lost 8 bases, with 6 bases between them. Based on the CDR3 plus reference TRBV9 and TRBJ2-1, the full variable domain is DSGVTQTPKHLITATGQRVTLRCSPRSGDLSVYWYQQSLDQGLQFLIQYYNGEERAKGNILERFSAQQFPDLHSELNLSSLELGDSALYFCASSGGDEQFFGPGTRLTVL.

This chain connects TRBV19 to TRBJ1-6, with 9 bases identical to TRBD1. CDR1 is LNHDA and CDR2 is SQIVND in the germline V gene (reference sequence). The length of the CDR3 is 15 residues. V was pared by 4 bases and J by 9 bases, with 7 bases of the junction left unmatched. CDR3 nucleotides: TGTGCCAGTAGTACTTGGACAGGGGAGAGTTCACCCCTCCACTTT. Residues: CASSTWTGESSPLHF.

The genes are TRBV2 and TRBJ1-1, with 7 bases identical to TRBD1. The CDR3 covers 14 residues. Germline V gene data show CDR1 as SNHLY and CDR2 as FYNNEI. The J segment lost 4 bases and the V segment lost 7 bases, leaving 9 bases of the junction unmatched. DNA for the CDR3: TGTGCCAGCATCGCGGACAGGTCAACCACTGAAGCTTTCTTT. The encoded protein is CASIADRSTTEAFF. The whole variable domain, remainder taken from reference TRBV2 and TRBJ1-1, is EPEVTQTPSHQVTQMGQEVILRCVPISNHLYFYWYRQILGQKVEFLVSFYNNEISEKSEIFDDQFSVERPDGSNFTLKIRSTKLEDSAMYFCASIADRSTTEAFFGQGTRLTVV.

The V call is TRBV29-1, the J call TRBJ1-1; D gene uncertain. Between the trimmed V and J ends, which lost 6 bases and 1 base, there was a span of 18 bases. CDR1 and CDR2 (germline): SQVTM, ANQGSEA. This CDR3 spans 15 amino acids. CDR3 region: CSVTLGSRWNTEAFF. Written as DNA, the CDR3 is TGCAGCGTAACACTTGGGAGCAGATGGAACACTGAAGCTTTCTTT.

V and J are TRBV7-8 and TRBJ2-7, with unresolved D. Germline assignment: CDR1 SGHVS and CDR2 FQNEAQ. The V and J ends lost 0 bases and 4 bases respectively, with 22 bases between them. The CDR3 extends over 18 amino acids. This CDR3 is CASSLAAQVVSSAYEQYV. In DNA form, the CDR3 reads TGTGCCAGCAGCTTAGCCGCCCAGGTCGTCTCGTCCGCTTACGAGCAGTACGTC.

The chain recombines TRBV5-4 with TRBJ1-2; weak D call: TRBD1 (6 bases). Germline V gives CDR1 SGHNT, CDR2 YYREEE (reference sequence). V was cut by 4 bases and J by 4 bases, with 11 bases left in between. This CDR3 contains 13 residues. The CDR3, as DNA: TGTGCCAGCAGCCCGGGGGGCCGCTATGGCTACACCTTC. Its translation is CASSPGGRYGYTF.

The CDR3 loop reads CASYRGANTEAFF. The CDR3 nucleotides are TGTGCCAGCTATCGGGGGGCAAACACTGAAGCTTTCTTT. V gene TRBV5-6 combines with J gene TRBJ1-1; the D gene is possibly TRBD1 (6 bases). Per the germline V gene, CDR1 is SGHDT and CDR2 is YYEEEE. Trimming stripped 7 bases from V and 2 bases from J, with 12 bases between. CDR3 length: 13 amino acids.

The chain has TRBV9 and TRBJ2-5; 7 bases agree with TRBD1. CDR1 and CDR2 from the germline V gene are SGDLS and YYNGEE. The J segment lost 0 bases and the V segment lost 3 bases, leaving 8 bases of the junction unmatched. The CDR3 spans 16 residues. The CDR3 loop is CASSGSGTAYQETQYF. CDR3 sequence (DNA): TGTGCCAGCAGCGGCTCCGGGACAGCGTACCAAGAGACCCAGTACTTC.